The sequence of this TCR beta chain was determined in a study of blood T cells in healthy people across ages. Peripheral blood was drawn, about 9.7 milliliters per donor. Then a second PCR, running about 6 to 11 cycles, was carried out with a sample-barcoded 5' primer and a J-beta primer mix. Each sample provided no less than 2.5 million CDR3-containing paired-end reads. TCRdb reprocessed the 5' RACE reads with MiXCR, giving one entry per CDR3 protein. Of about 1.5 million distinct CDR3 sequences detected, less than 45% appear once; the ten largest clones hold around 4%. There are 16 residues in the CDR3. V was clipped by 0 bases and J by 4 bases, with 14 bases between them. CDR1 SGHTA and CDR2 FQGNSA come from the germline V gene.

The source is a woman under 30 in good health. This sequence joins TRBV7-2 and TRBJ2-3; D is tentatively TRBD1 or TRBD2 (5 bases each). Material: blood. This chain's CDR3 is CASSLASGQFPDTQYF. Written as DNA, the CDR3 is TGTGCCAGCAGCTTAGCTTCGGGGCAGTTCCCAGATACGCAGTATTTT. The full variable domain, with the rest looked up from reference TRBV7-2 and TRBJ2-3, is GAGVSQSPSNKVTEKGKDVELRCDPISGHTALYWYRQSLGQGLEFLIYFQGNSAPDKSGLPSDRFSAERTGGSVSTLTIQRTQQEDSAVYLCASSLASGQFPDTQYFGPGTRLTVL.